Following are 24 T cell receptor beta chains from one sample sequenced in a study of graft-versus-host responses after intestinal transplantation. These receptors have no known antigen. Data came from immunoSEQ multiplex PCR; TCRdb stores just in-frame clones and leaves some out. The sample lists about 130,000 clones; 90% to 95% were seen once. The sample consisted of unstimulated CD4+ T cells sorted from spleen or lymph node cells, taken before intestinal transplant. The receptors stem from a human donor who received an intestinal transplant.

A single count supports this clone. The V gene is TRBV19, the J gene TRBJ2-7; 13 nucleotides line up with TRBD2. The germline V gene encodes CDR1 LNHDA and CDR2 SQIVND (reference sequence). The V and J ends lost 5 bases and 2 bases, in that order; junction bases with no gene match: 12. The CDR3 has 18 amino acids. The DNA of the CDR3 is TGTGCCAGTAGTCTCCAGTATCAGGGACTAGCGGGGCCCTACGAGCAGTACTTC. Its protein is CASSLQYQGLAGPYEQYF.

This chain uses TRBV4-1 with TRBJ2-3; a weak D match, TRBD2 (5 bases). V was cut by 0 bases and J by 4 bases, with 11 bases left in between. CDR1 MGHRA and CDR2 YSYEKL come from the germline V gene. The CDR3 has 15 residues. The CDR3 region has the DNA TGCGCCAGCAGCCAAGAGTACGGCGGGCCAGATACGCAGTATTTT. As protein: CASSQEYGGPDTQYF.

This chain connects TRBV16 to TRBJ1-3; possibly TRBD1 for D (6 bases). Between the trimmed V and J ends, which lost 4 bases and 5 bases, there was a span of 12 bases. CDR3 length: 14 residues. CDR1 and CDR2 from the germline V gene are KGHSY and FQNENV. DNA of the CDR3: TGTGCCAGCAGCCCACAGGGAAGGAGAAACACCATATATTTT. Amino acid sequence: CASSPQGRRNTIYF. Full variable domain (missing parts from reference TRBV16 and TRBJ1-3): GEEVAQTPKHLVRGEGQKAKLYCAPIKGHSYVFWYQQVLKNEFKFLISFQNENVFDETGMPKERFSAKCLPNSPCSLEIQATKLEDSAVYFCASSPQGRRNTIYFGEGSWLTVV.

The rearrangement links TRBV7-8 to TRBJ2-5; D might be TRBD1 (6 bases). The CDR3 consists of 15 residues. The germline gives CDR1 SGHVS, CDR2 FQNEAQ. Trimming cost V 1 base and J 4 bases, with 13 bases left between them. CDR3 amino acids: CASSLEWGLAETQYF. CDR3 coding DNA: TGTGCCAGCAGCTTAGAATGGGGGCTAGCAGAGACCCAGTACTTC.

This clone was seen only a few times. The CDR3 coding sequence is TGTGCCAGCAGAGCGACATGGCTAGTTTCTAGCAATCAGCCCCAGCATTTT. Protein product: CASRATWLVSSNQPQHF. The chain combines TRBV27 with TRBJ1-5; no reliable D call. CDR1 is MNHEY and CDR2 is SMNVEV in the germline V gene (reference sequence). The CDR3 loop spans 17 amino acids. The ends were cut back, 6 bases at V and 0 bases at J, with 18 bases in the middle.

V gene TRBV5-4 combines with J gene TRBJ2-7; TRBD1 agrees at 9 bases. The CDR3 runs to 15 residues. V was clipped by 4 bases and J by 0 bases; unmatched bases: 5. Germline V gene sequence: CDR1 SGHNT, CDR2 YYREEE (reference sequence). The CDR3 DNA reads as TGTGCCAGCAGCGTCGGACAGGGGAGCTCCTACGAGCAGTACTTC. This encodes CASSVGQGSSYEQYF.

The chain employs TRBV15 and TRBJ1-2, with a weak D call TRBD1 (5 bases). This CDR3 has 15 residues. CDR1 is LNHNV, CDR2 YYDKDF, per germline (reference sequence). Between the trimmed V and J ends, which lost 7 bases and 4 bases, there was a span of 19 bases. As DNA, the CDR3 is TGTGCCACCACATCCTGGGGAGGGACCCTCTATGGCTACACCTTC. Translated: CATTSWGGTLYGYTF.

This chain joins TRBV11-2 and TRBJ2-1, with a weak D call TRBD2 (5 bases). With 4 bases removed from V and 4 bases from J, the gap between germline ends came to 14 bases. Germline CDR1 and CDR2: SGHAT and FQNNGV. This CDR3 spans 15 amino acids. The CDR3 DNA sequence: TGTGCCAGCAGCTCTGCGCGTAGGAGGTACAATGAGCAGTTCTTC. Translated: CASSSARRRYNEQFF.

This sequence joins TRBV18 and TRBJ1-1; 10 bases line up with TRBD1. The V segment lost 3 bases and the J segment 7 bases; nucleotides outside the gene matches: 5. There are 14 residues in the CDR3. Germline V gene sequence: CDR1 KGHSH, CDR2 LQKENI. As DNA, the CDR3 is TGTGCCAGCTCACCTAGAGGGACAGGGGTTGAAGCTTTCTTT. Residues: CASSPRGTGVEAFF.

CDR3 amino acids: CASSLGLRNQPQHF. The CDR3 bases are TGTGCCAGCAGCTTGGGACTTCGAAATCAGCCCCAGCATTTT. V gene TRBV5-5 combines with J gene TRBJ1-5; D unresolved. Germline CDR1 reads SGHKS; CDR2 reads YYEKEE (reference sequence). Trimming shortened V by 0 bases and J by 4 bases, and 8 bases separated the two germline ends. The CDR3 length is 14 residues.

This chain connects TRBV9 to TRBJ1-4, with TRBD1 as a possible D gene (6 bases). V dropped 4 bases and J dropped 5 bases, with 15 bases sitting between them. This CDR3 is built from 15 residues. In germline, CDR1 is SGDLS, CDR2 YYNGEE. CDR3 loop: CASSPAPDRNEKLFF. CDR3 nucleotide sequence: TGTGCCAGCAGCCCAGCCCCCGACAGGAATGAAAAACTGTTTTTT.

V usage is TRBV18 and J usage is TRBJ1-6; D is unclear. CDR1 KGHSH and CDR2 LQKENI come from the germline V gene. V was cut by 6 bases and J by 4 bases, with 16 bases left in between. The CDR3 length is 16 residues. CDR3 loop: CASSSSEGLYNSPLHF. The CDR3, as DNA: TGTGCCAGCTCTTCATCGGAGGGCCTTTATAATTCACCCCTCCACTTT. The full variable domain, rest sourced from reference TRBV18 and TRBJ1-6, is NAGVMQNPRHLVRRRGQEARLRCSPMKGHSHVYWYRQLPEEGLKFMVYLQKENIIDESGMPKERFSAEFPKEGPSILRIQQVVRGDSAAYFCASSSSEGLYNSPLHFGNGTRLTVT.

The chain recombines TRBV9 with TRBJ1-2; 9 bases map to TRBD1. Germline CDR1 SGDLS, CDR2 YYNGEE. This CDR3 spans 15 amino acids. The V segment lost 0 bases and the J segment 7 bases; nucleotides outside the gene matches: 7. As DNA, the CDR3 is TGTGCCAGCAGCGTAGCTTCGACAGGGGGGGGTGGCTACACCTTC. As protein: CASSVASTGGGGYTF.

The chain carries TRBV27 and TRBJ1-6, with D uncertain. The CDR3 totals 15 residues. Germline V gives CDR1 MNHEY, CDR2 SMNVEV (reference sequence). Trimming removed 7 bases from V and 8 bases from J, with 18 bases in between. CDR3: CASTLRRTADSPLHF. The CDR3 DNA sequence: TGTGCCAGCACTCTTCGGCGGACGGCCGATTCACCCCTCCACTTT.

The chain combines TRBV7-6 with TRBJ1-2; D ambiguous. CDR1 and CDR2 (germline): SGHVS, FNYEAQ. The CDR3 runs 16 residues. V dropped 4 bases and J dropped 1 base, with 16 bases sitting between them. The CDR3 loop reads CASSYRHERDNYGYTF. CDR3 in DNA: TGTGCCAGCAGCTATCGACATGAGAGGGATAACTATGGCTACACCTTC.

This rearrangement joins TRBV10-1 to TRBJ2-7; D not certain. The germline V gene has CDR1 WNHNN and CDR2 SYGVQD (reference sequence). V lost 6 bases and J lost 5, with 23 bases in between. The CDR3 extends over 16 amino acids. The CDR3 sequence is CASRPKVPPLEDEQYF. For the CDR3, the DNA is TGCGCCAGCAGACCAAAAGTGCCGCCCCTAGAGGACGAGCAGTACTTC.

The chain combines TRBV7-2 with TRBJ1-5; D might be TRBD1 (6 bases). Trimming took 6 bases from V and 0 from J, leaving 18 bases between them. CDR1 and CDR2 from the germline V gene are SGHTA and FQGNSA. The CDR3 runs 17 residues. The CDR3 DNA follows: TGTGCCAGCAGTCCTACTTGGGGGCTGGGTAGCAATCAGCCCCAGCATTTT. Its translation: CASSPTWGLGSNQPQHF.

The CDR3 loop is CASSDRGRYEQYF. CDR3 nucleotide sequence: TGTGCCAGCAGCGACAGGGGTAGGTACGAGCAGTACTTC. The rearrangement joins TRBV11-2 to TRBJ2-7; TRBD1 matches at 8 bases. Unmatched junction bases numbered 4, after V lost 5 bases and J lost 4 bases. CDR1 SGHAT and CDR2 FQNNGV come from the germline V gene. The CDR3 consists of 13 residues.

The chain links TRBV30 to TRBJ2-7; D gene uncertain. The V end lost 2 bases, the J end lost 4 bases, and 6 bases lay between the germline ends. Germline V gene lookup returns CDR1 GTSNPN and CDR2 SVGIG (reference sequence). This CDR3 spans 11 amino acids. The DNA for the CDR3 is TGTGCCTGGAGTCTCGCGTACGAGCAGTACTTC. Translating gives CAWSLAYEQYF.

V usage is TRBV11-2 and J usage is TRBJ1-6; 8 bases align to TRBD1. The germline CDR1 and CDR2 sequences are SGHAT and FQNNGV. This CDR3 region has 14 residues. With 3 bases clipped from V and 7 bases from J, the junction kept 2 bases outside the gene matches. CDR3 coding DNA: TGTGCCAGCAGCTTGAACAGGGGGAATTCACCCCTCCACTTT. The encoded protein is CASSLNRGNSPLHF.

V usage is TRBV10-3 and J usage is TRBJ1-2; D might be TRBD1 (5 bases). The CDR3 consists of 14 residues. The germline V gene has CDR1 ENHRY and CDR2 SYGVKD. The V gene lost 3 bases and the J gene lost 6 bases, with 14 bases spanning the gap. CDR3 protein: CAISEGRVGDGYTF. The CDR3 nucleotides read TGTGCCATCAGTGAAGGCAGGGTGGGGGATGGCTACACCTTC.

The chain links TRBV19 to TRBJ2-7; TRBD2 aligns across 11 bases. The germline CDR1 and CDR2 sequences are LNHDA and SQIVND (reference sequence). The ends lost 9 bases at V and 4 bases at J; junction bases unmatched: 5. The CDR3 is 13 residues long. The CDR3 coding sequence is TGTGCCAGGAGGACTAGCGGGCATTACGAGCAGTACTTC. Its protein is CARRTSGHYEQYF.

This chain uses TRBV4-1 with TRBJ2-3, with D possibly being TRBD2 (6 bases). V lost 0 bases, J lost 2 bases, and 15 bases lay in between. There are 17 residues in the CDR3. CDR1 MGHRA and CDR2 YSYEKL come from the germline V gene. CDR3: CASSQDPPGRPTDTQYF. The CDR3 nucleotides read TGCGCCAGCAGCCAAGATCCCCCTGGGAGGCCCACAGATACGCAGTATTTT.

This chain joins TRBV5-1 and TRBJ1-3, with TRBD1 identical over 7 bases. V lost 0 bases and J lost 6; bases outside the gene matches: 6. This CDR3 region has 15 residues. Germline CDR1 is SGHRS and CDR2 is YFSETQ. Here the CDR3 DNA reads TGCGCCAGCAGCTTGGGGGGGACAGATTTAAACACCATATATTTT. Translation: CASSLGGTDLNTIYF.